This T cell receptor beta chain appears in the sequencing data of a study of T cell responses to AZD1222 COVID-19 vaccine. Assay: immunoSEQ multiplex PCR; the TCRdb copy retains only in-frame clones and omits some. The sample consists of roughly 120,000 clones, about 90% of them appearing once. Comment on this clone: Its target is not known.

Whether given at about 4 or about 12 weeks, second doses were pooled. The germline V and J ends were trimmed by 1 base and 3 bases, with 10 bases remaining between them. The CDR3 length is 15 residues. The germline V gene has CDR1 SGHTA and CDR2 FQGNSA. Study-level results: Along spike, vaccine-associated CD4 TCRs were found throughout, with dominance at 160-218 and 743-854.

This TCR was recovered from an adult who received the AZD1222 COVID-19 vaccine. The gene calls are TRBV7-2 and TRBJ1-5; D is ambiguous. The sample consisted of peripheral blood, taken 28 days after the second AZD1222 dose. The CDR3: CASSLVVGFNQPQHF. The CDR3 coding sequence is TGTGCCAGCAGCTTAGTGGTCGGTTTCAATCAGCCCCAGCATTTT.